Listed here are 8 T cell receptor beta chains from one sample, sequenced in a study of cytomegalovirus exposure and HLA in healthy donors. 60 Vbeta and 13 Jbeta primers were used in PCR. Libraries were prepared by immunoSEQ multiplex PCR; TCRdb keeps only in-frame clonotypes and omits some of them. The table for this sample gives 150,000 to 250,000 clones. The source material was PBMCs. These receptors were taken from a boy younger than 18 in good health and CMV-seronegative.

This chain links TRBV6-5 with TRBJ2-1; a weak D match, TRBD1 (6 bases). Trimming left V 6 bases short and J 0 bases short, with 12 bases between. This CDR3 contains 15 residues. In germline, CDR1 is MNHEY, CDR2 SVGAGI. The CDR3, as DNA: TGTGCCAGCAGACCCGACAGGAGCTCCTACAATGAGCAGTTCTTC. Translation gives CASRPDRSSYNEQFF.

The chain employs TRBV2 and TRBJ1-3; 9 positions match TRBD1. Germline-derived CDR1 and CDR2 are SNHLY and FYNNEI. There are 15 residues in the CDR3. J lost 3 bases, V lost 4 bases, and 4 bases had no gene match. The CDR3: CASSAQGQGGNTIYF. Here the CDR3 DNA reads TGTGCCAGCAGTGCCCAGGGACAGGGTGGAAACACCATATATTTT.

The chain links TRBV19 to TRBJ2-7, with 14 positions matching TRBD2. The CDR3 totals 17 residues. Germline V gives CDR1 LNHDA, CDR2 SQIVND (reference sequence). The junction had 3 bases not matched to a gene; V was cut back by 1 base and J by 1 base. CDR3 loop: CASSIGLAGGASYEQYF. DNA for the CDR3: TGTGCCAGTAGTATAGGACTAGCGGGGGGGGCTTCCTACGAGCAGTACTTC.

J is TRBJ2-5 and V is TRBV29-1; a possible D gene is TRBD2 (5 bases). Germline V CDR1 and CDR2: SQVTM, ANQGSEA. The CDR3 is made up of 13 amino acids. V lost 6 bases and J 5 bases, leaving 16 bases between the germline ends. The CDR3 sequence: CSVGRTGLETQYF. DNA of the CDR3: TGCAGCGTGGGCCGGACTGGCCTTGAGACCCAGTACTTC.

The rearrangement joins TRBV7-2 to TRBJ1-5; no clear D. The CDR3 is made up of 14 amino acids. V dropped 0 bases and J dropped 4 bases, with 7 bases sitting between them. CDR1 and CDR2 from the germline V gene are SGHTA and FQGNSA. The CDR3 bases are TGTGCCAGCAGCTTAGCAAACCTAAATCAGCCCCAGCATTTT. Protein sequence: CASSLANLNQPQHF.

This sequence joins TRBV15 and TRBJ2-7, with 7 positions matching TRBD1. V dropped 1 base and J dropped 3; count of bases not matched to a gene: 12. Germline V gene sequence: CDR1 LNHNV, CDR2 YYDKDF (reference sequence). The CDR3 has 17 amino acids. CDR3 DNA sequence: TGTGCCACCAGCAGAGTGGGTGGGACAGCGCACATCTACGAGCAGTACTTC. It specifies CATSRVGGTAHIYEQYF.

This rearrangement joins TRBV5-1 to TRBJ2-7; TRBD1 agrees at 7 bases. The V and J ends lost 4 bases and 3 bases, in that order; junction bases with no gene match: 7. Germline assignment: CDR1 SGHRS and CDR2 YFSETQ. There are 14 residues in the CDR3. The CDR3 DNA follows: TGCGCCAGCAGCCTTCCCCGGGACAGCTACGAGCAGTACTTC. Translating it yields CASSLPRDSYEQYF.

V is TRBV9 and J is TRBJ2-3; 9 nucleotides agree with TRBD2. Germline CDR1 is SGDLS and CDR2 is YYNGEE. This CDR3 comprises 15 residues. Trimming removed 7 bases from V and 0 bases from J; junction bases left unmatched: 6. The DNA of the CDR3 is TGTGCCAGCTCAGAGCGGGGGGCAAGCACAGATACGCAGTATTTT. Its translation is CASSERGASTDTQYF.